This TCR beta chain derives from a study of blood T cell repertoires in COVID-19. Study-wide context: COVID-19 samples from acute and convalescent phases originated in the United States, Italy and Spain. PBMCs, B-cell-depleted T cells, or T cells provided the cDNA or gDNA that made up the material.

From germline, CDR1 is SGHRS and CDR2 YFSETQ. V was clipped by 3 bases and J by 4 bases, with 19 bases between them. CDR3 size: 16 residues. Only in-frame clones appear in the TCRdb table, and some are missing; sequencing was by immunoSEQ multiplex PCR. The data show 200,000 to 300,000 clones, with about 85% seen just once and under 5% held by the top ten. This clone was observed a handful of times. Sequencing was performed on peripheral blood. The sequence came from a man aged 55 to 69 with acute or convalescent COVID-19. This chain uses TRBV5-1 with TRBJ1-1, with D perhaps matching TRBD1 (5 bases). The CDR3 is CASSSSVGQGGTEAFF. The CDR3 DNA reads as TGCGCCAGCAGCTCTAGTGTTGGGCAGGGAGGCACTGAAGCTTTCTTT.